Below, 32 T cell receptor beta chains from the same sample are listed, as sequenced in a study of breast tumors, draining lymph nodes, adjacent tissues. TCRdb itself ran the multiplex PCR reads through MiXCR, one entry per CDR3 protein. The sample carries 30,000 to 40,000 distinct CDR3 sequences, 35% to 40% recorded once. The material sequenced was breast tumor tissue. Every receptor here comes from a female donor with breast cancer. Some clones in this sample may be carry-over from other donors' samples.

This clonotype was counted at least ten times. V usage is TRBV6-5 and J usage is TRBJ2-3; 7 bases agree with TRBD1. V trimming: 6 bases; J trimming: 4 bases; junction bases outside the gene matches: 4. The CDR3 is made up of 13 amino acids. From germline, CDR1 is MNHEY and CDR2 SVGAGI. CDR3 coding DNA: TGTGCCAGCAGAATCCAGGGGGCAGATACGCAGTATTTT. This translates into CASRIQGADTQYF.

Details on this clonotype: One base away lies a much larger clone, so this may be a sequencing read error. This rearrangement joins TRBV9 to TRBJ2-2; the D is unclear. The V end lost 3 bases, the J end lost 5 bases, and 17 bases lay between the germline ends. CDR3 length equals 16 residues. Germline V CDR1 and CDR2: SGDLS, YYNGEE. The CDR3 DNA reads TGTGCCAGCAGCGATGATGCAATGGCGTCGACCGGGGAGCTGTTTTTT. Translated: CASSDDAMASTGELFF.

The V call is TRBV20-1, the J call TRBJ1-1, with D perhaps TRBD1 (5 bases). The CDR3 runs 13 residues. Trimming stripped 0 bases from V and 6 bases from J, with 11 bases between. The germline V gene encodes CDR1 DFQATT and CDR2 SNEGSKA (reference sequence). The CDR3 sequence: CSARDGGGAEAFF. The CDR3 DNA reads TGCAGTGCTAGAGATGGTGGGGGGGCTGAAGCTTTCTTT.

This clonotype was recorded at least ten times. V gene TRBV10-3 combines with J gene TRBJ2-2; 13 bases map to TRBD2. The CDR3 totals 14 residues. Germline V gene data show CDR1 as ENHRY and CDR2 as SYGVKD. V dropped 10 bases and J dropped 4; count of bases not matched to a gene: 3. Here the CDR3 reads CATRTSGGTGELFF. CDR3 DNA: TGTGCCACCCGGACTAGCGGGGGCACCGGGGAGCTGTTTTTT.

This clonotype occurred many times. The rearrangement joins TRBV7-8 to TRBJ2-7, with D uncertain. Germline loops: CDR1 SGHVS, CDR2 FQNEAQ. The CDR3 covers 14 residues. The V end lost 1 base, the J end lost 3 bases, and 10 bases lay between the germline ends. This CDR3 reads CASSLGQPLYEQYF. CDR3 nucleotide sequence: TGTGCCAGCAGCTTAGGGCAGCCTCTCTACGAGCAGTACTTC.

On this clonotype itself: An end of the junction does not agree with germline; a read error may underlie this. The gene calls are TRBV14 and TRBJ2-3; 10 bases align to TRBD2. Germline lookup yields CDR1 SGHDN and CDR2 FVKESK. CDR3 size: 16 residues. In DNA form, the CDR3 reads TGTGCCAGCAGCCAAGAAAGTACTAGCGGGGTCCAGGTGAGGGATTTT. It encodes CASSQESTSGVQVRDF.

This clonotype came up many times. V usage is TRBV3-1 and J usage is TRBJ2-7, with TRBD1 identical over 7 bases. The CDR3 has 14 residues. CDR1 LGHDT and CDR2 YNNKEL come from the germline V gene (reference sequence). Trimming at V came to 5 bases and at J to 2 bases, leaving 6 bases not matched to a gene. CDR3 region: CASSWTGITYEQYF. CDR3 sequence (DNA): TGTGCCAGCAGCTGGACAGGTATTACCTACGAGCAGTACTTC.

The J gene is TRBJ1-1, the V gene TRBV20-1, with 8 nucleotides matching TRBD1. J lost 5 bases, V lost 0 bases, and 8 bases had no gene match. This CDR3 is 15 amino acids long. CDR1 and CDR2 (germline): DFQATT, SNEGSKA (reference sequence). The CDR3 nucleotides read TGCAGTGCTAGAGAGCAACAGGGGGTAAATACTGAAGCTTTCTTT. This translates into CSAREQQGVNTEAFF.

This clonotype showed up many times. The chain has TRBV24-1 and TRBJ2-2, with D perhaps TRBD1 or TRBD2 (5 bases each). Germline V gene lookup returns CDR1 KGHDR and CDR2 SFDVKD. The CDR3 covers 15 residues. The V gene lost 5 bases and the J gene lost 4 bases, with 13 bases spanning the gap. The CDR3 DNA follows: TGTGCCACCAGTGGTGGGACCTCGAGCACCGGGGAGCTGTTTTTT. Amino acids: CATSGGTSSTGELFF.

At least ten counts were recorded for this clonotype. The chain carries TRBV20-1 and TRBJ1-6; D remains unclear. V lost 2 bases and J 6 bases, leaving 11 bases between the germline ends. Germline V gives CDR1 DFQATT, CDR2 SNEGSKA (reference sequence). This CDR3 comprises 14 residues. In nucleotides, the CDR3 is TGCAGTGCTAGATGGCAGTCTGTTAATTCACCCCTCCACTTT. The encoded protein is CSARWQSVNSPLHF.

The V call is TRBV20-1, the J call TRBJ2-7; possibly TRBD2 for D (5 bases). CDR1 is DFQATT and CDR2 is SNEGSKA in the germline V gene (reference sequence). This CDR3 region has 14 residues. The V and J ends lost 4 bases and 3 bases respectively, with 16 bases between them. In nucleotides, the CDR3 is TGCAGTGCTACAGACACGGGGTCCCACTACGAGCAGTACTTC. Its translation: CSATDTGSHYEQYF.

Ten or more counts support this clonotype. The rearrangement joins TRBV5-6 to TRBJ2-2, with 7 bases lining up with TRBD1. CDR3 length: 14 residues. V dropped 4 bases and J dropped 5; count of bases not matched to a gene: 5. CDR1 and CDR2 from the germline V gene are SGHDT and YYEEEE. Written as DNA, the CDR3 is TGTGCCAGCAGCCGACGACAGGGAACCGGGGAGCTGTTTTTT. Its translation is CASSRRQGTGELFF.

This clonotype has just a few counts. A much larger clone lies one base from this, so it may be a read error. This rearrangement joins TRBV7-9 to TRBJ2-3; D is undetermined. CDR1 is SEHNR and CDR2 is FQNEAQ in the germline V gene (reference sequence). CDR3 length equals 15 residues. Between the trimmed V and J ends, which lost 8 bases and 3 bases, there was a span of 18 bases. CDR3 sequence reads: CASGPQKSLTDTQYF. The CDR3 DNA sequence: TGTGCCAGCGGCCCACAGAAAAGCCTGACAGATACGCAGTATTTT.

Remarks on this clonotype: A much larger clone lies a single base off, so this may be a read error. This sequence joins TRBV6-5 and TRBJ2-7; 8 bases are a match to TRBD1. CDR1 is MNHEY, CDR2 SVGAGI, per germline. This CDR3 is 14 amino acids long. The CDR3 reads CAGSPGSDRAEQYF. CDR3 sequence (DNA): TGTGCCGGCAGCCCCGGATCGGACAGGGCCGAGCAGTACTTC.

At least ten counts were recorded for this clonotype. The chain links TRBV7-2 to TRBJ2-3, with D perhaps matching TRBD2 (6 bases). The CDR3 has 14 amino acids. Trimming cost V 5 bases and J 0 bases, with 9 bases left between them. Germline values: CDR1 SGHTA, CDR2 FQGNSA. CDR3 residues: CASSTGTSTDTQYF. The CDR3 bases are TGTGCCAGCAGCACCGGGACTAGCACAGATACGCAGTATTTT.

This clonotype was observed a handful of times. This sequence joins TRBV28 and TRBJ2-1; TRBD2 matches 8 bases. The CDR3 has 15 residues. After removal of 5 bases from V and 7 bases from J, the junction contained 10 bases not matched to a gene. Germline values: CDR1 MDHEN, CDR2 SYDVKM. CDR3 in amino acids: CASSGVSSGPNEQFF. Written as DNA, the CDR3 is TGTGCCAGCAGTGGGGTGTCTAGCGGGCCAAATGAGCAGTTCTTC. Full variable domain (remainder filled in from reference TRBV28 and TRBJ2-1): DVKVTQSSRYLVKRTGEKVFLECVQDMDHENMFWYRQDPGLGLRLIYFSYDVKMKEKGDIPEGYSVSREKKERFSLILESASTNQTSMYLCASSGVSSGPNEQFFGPGTRLTVL.

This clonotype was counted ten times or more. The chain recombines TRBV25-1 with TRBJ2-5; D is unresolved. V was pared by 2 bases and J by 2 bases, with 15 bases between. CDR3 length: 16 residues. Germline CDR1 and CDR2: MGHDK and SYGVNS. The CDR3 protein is CASSEGKRVGQETQYF. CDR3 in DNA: TGTGCCAGCAGTGAAGGCAAAAGGGTTGGACAAGAGACCCAGTACTTC.

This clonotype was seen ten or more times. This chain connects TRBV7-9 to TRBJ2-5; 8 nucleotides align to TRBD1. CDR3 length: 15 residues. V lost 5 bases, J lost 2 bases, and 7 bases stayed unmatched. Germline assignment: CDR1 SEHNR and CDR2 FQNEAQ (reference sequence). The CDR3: CASSKGQGSQETQYF. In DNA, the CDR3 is TGTGCCAGCAGCAAAGGACAGGGCTCACAAGAGACCCAGTACTTC.

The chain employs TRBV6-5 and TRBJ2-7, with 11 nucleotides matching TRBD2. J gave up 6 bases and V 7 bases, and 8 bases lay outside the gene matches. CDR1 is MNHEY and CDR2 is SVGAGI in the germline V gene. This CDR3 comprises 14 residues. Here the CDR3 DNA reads TGTGCCAGCACCTCACTAGCGGGAGTACCCGAGCAGTACTTC. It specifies CASTSLAGVPEQYF.

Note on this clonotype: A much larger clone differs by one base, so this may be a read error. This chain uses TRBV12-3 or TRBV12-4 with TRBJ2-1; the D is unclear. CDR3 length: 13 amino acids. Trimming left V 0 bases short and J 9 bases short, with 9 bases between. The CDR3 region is CASSLAGSLEQFF. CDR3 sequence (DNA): TGTGCCAGCAGTTTAGCCGGTAGTCTTGAGCAGTTCTTC.

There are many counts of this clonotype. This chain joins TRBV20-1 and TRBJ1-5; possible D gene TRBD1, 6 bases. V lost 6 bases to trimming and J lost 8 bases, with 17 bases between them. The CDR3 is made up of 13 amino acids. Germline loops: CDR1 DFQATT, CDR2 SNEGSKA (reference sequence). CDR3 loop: CSAQRGGSEPQHF. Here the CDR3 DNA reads TGCAGTGCCCAGAGGGGGGGTAGTGAGCCCCAGCATTTT.

CDR3 nucleotide sequence: TGTGCCAGCAACCGGCAGACCTACGAGCAGTACTTC. Its translation is CASNRQTYEQYF. V and J are TRBV28 and TRBJ2-7; the D is unclear. The V end lost 7 bases, the J end lost 2 bases, and 9 bases lay between the germline ends. The germline V gene has CDR1 MDHEN and CDR2 SYDVKM. The CDR3 is 12 residues long. Variable domain in full (rest from reference TRBV28 and TRBJ2-7): DVKVTQSSRYLVKRTGEKVFLECVQDMDHENMFWYRQDPGLGLRLIYFSYDVKMKEKGDIPEGYSVSREKKERFSLILESASTNQTSMYLCASNRQTYEQYFGPGTRLTVT.

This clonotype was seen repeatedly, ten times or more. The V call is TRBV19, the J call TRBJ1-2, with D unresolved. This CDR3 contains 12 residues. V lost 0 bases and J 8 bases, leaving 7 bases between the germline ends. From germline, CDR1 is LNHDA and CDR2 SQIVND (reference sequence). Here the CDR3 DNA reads TGTGCCAGTAGTATAGAAGGCAGGGGCTACACCTTC. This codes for CASSIEGRGYTF.

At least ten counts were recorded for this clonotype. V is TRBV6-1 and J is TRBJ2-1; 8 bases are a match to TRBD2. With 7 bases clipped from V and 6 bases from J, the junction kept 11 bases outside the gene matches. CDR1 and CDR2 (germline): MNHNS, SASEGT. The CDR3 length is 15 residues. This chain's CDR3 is CASTGTGLGSNEQFF. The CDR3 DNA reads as TGTGCCAGCACCGGAACGGGACTAGGGAGCAATGAGCAGTTCTTC.

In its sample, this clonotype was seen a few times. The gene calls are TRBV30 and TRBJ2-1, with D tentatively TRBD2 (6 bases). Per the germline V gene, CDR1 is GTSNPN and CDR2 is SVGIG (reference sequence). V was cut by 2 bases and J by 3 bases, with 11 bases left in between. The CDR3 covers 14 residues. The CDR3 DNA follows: TGTGCCTGGAGTAGGCGGGGACTCTACAATGAGCAGTTCTTC. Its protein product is CAWSRRGLYNEQFF.

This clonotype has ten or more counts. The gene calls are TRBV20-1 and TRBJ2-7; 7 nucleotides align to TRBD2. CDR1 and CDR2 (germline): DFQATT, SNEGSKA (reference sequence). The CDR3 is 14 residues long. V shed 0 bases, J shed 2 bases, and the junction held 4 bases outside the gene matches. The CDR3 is CSARDPGRAYEQYF. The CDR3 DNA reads TGCAGTGCTAGAGACCCGGGGAGGGCCTACGAGCAGTACTTC.

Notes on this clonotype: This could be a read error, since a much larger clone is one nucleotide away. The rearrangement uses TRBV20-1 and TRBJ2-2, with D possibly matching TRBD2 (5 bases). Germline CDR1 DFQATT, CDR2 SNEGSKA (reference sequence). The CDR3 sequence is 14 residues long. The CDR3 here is CGARELVSSGELFF. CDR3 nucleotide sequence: TGCGGTGCTAGAGAACTAGTATCCTCCGGGGAGCTGTTTTTT.

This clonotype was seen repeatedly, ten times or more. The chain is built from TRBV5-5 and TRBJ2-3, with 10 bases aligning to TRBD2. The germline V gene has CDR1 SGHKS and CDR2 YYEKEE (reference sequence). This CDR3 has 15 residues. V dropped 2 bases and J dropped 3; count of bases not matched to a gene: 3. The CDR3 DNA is TGTGCCAGCAGCTTAGCGGGAGGGCCGACAGATACGCAGTATTTT. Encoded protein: CASSLAGGPTDTQYF.

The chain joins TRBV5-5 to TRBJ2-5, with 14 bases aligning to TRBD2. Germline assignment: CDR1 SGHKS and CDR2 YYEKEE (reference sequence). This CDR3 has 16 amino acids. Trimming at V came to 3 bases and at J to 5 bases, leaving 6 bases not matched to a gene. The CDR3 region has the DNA TGTGCCAGCAGCTCGGGACTAGCGGGAGCCGCGGAGACCCAGTACTTC. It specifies CASSSGLAGAAETQYF.

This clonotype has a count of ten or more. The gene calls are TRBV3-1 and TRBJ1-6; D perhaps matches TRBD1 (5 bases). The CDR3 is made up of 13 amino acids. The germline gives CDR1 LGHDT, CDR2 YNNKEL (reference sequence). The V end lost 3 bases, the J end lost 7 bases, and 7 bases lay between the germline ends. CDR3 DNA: TGTGCCAGCAGCCAGGGGCCCAATTCACCCCTCCACTTT. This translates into CASSQGPNSPLHF.

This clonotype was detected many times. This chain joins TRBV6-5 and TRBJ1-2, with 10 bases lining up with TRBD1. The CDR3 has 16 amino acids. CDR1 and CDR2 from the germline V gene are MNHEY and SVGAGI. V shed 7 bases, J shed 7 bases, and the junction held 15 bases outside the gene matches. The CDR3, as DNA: TGTGCCAGCACCAGGACAGGGGGATCCTTGACTGGTGGCTACACCTTC. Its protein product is CASTRTGGSLTGGYTF.

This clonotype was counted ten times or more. CDR3 protein: CASSHTVGLETQYF. The DNA of the CDR3 is TGTGCCAGCAGCCATACGGTGGGGCTCGAGACCCAGTACTTC. V gene TRBV7-9 combines with J gene TRBJ2-5, with D possibly TRBD1 on 5 matching bases. Germline CDR1 is SEHNR and CDR2 is FQNEAQ (reference sequence). This CDR3 comprises 14 residues. The V gene lost 5 bases and the J gene lost 5 bases, with 15 bases spanning the gap. Filled out from reference TRBV7-9 and TRBJ2-5, the complete variable domain reads DTGVSQNPRHKITKRGQNVTFRCDPISEHNRLYWYRQTLGQGPEFLTYFQNEAQLEKSRLLSDRFSAERPKGSFSTLEIQRTEQGDSAMYLCASSHTVGLETQYFGPGTRLLVL.